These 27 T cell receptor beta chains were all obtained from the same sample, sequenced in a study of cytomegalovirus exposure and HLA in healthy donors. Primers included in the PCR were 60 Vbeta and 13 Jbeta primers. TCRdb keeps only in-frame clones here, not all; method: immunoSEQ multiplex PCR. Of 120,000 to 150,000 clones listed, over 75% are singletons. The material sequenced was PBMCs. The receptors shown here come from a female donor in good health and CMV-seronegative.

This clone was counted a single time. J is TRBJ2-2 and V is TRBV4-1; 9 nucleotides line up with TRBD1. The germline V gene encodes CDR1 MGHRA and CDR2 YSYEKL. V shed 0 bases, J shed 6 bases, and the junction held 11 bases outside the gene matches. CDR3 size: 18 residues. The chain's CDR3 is CASSQDQGGTGRAGELFF. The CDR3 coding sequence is TGCGCCAGCAGCCAAGATCAGGGAGGGACAGGGAGAGCCGGGGAGCTGTTTTTT.

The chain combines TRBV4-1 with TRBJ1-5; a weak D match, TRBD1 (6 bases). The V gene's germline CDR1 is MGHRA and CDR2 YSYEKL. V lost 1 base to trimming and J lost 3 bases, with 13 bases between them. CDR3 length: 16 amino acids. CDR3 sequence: CASSQGGTILNQPQHF. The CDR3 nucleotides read TGCGCCAGCAGCCAAGGGGGGACAATTCTCAATCAGCCCCAGCATTTT.

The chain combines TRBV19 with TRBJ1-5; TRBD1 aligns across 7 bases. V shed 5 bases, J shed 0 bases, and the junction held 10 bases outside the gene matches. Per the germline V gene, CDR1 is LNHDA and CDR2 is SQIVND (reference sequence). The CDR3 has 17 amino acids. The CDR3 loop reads CASSLRTGSVSNQPQHF. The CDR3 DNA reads TGTGCCAGTAGTCTTAGGACAGGTTCGGTTAGCAATCAGCCCCAGCATTTT.

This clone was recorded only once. CDR3 bases: TGTGCCAGCAGTCCATTGGGACAGGGGAGCACTGAAGCTTTCTTT. Translated, it gives CASSPLGQGSTEAFF. The chain joins TRBV27 to TRBJ1-1, with TRBD1 matching over 10 bases. V shed 5 bases, J shed 4 bases, and the junction held 7 bases outside the gene matches. This CDR3 contains 15 residues. Germline V gene lookup returns CDR1 MNHEY and CDR2 SMNVEV (reference sequence).

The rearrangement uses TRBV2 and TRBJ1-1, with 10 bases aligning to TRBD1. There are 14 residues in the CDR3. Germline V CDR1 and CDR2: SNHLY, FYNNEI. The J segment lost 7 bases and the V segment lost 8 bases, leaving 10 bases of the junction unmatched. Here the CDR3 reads CASPGTGTGVEAFF. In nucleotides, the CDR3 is TGTGCCAGCCCGGGGACAGGGACAGGGGTTGAAGCTTTCTTT.

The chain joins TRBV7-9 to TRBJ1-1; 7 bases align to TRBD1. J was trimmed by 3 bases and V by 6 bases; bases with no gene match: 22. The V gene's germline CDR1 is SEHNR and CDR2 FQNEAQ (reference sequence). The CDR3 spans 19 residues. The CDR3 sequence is CASSFPIDRVIFRDTEAFF. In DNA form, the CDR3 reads TGTGCCAGCAGTTTCCCTATCGACAGGGTAATATTTCGGGACACTGAAGCTTTCTTT.

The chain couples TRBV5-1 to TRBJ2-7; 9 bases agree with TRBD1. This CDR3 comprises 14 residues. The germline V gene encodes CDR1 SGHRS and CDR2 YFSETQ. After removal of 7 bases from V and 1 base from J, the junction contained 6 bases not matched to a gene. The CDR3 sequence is CASSAGTGSYEQYF. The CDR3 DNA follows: TGCGCCAGCTCCGCCGGGACAGGGTCCTACGAGCAGTACTTC.

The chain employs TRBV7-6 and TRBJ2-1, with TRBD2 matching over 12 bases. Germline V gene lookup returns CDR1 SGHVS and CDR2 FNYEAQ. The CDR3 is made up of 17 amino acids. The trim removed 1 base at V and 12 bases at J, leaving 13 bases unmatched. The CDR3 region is CASSLGPGTSGSNGQFF. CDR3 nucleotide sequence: TGTGCCAGCAGCTTAGGTCCCGGGACTAGCGGGTCCAACGGGCAGTTCTTC.

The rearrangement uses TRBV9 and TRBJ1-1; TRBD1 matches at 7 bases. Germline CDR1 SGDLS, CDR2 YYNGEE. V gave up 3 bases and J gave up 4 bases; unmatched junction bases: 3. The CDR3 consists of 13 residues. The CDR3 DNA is TGTGCCAGCAGCGCGACAGGGACCACTGAAGCTTTCTTT. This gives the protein CASSATGTTEAFF.

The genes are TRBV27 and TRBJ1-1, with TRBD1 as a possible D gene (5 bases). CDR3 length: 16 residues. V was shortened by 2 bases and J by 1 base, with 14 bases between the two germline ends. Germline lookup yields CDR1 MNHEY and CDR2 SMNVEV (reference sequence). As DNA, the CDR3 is TGTGCCAGCAGTTTAGGGGGGTGGACACCGAACACTGAAGCTTTCTTT. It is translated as CASSLGGWTPNTEAFF.

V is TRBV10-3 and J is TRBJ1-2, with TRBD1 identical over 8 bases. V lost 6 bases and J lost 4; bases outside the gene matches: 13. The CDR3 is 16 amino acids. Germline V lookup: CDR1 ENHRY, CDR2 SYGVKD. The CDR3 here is CAISSPTGAVFYGYTF. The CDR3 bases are TGTGCCATCAGCTCACCGACAGGGGCTGTATTCTATGGCTACACCTTC.

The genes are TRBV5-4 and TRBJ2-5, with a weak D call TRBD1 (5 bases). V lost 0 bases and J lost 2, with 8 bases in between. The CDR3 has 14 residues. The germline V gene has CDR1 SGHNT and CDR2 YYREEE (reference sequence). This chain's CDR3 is CASSLAAGQETQYF. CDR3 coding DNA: TGTGCCAGCAGCTTGGCGGCAGGGCAAGAGACCCAGTACTTC.

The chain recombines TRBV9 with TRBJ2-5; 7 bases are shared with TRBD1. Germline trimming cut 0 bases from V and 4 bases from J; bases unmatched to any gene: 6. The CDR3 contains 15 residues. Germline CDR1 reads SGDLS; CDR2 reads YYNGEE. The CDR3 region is CASSVETGIGETQYF. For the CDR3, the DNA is TGTGCCAGCAGCGTAGAGACAGGGATAGGAGAGACCCAGTACTTC.

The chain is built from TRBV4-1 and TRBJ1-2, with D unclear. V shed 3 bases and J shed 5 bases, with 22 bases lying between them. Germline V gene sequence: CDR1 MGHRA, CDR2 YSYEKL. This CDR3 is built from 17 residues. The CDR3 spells CASSQIDYHGPLYGYTF. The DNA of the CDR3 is TGCGCCAGCAGCCAGATAGACTATCACGGTCCGCTGTATGGCTACACCTTC.

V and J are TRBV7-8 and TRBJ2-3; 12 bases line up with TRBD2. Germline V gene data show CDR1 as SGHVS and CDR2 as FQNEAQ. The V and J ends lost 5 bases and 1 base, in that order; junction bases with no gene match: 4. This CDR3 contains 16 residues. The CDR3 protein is CASSTRTSGGTDTQYF. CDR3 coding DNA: TGTGCCAGCAGCACGCGGACTAGCGGGGGCACAGATACGCAGTATTTT. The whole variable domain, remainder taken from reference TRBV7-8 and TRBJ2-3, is GAGVSQSPRYKVAKRGQDVALRCDPISGHVSLFWYQQALGQGPEFLTYFQNEAQLDKSGLPSDRFFAERPEGSVSTLKIQRTQQEDSAVYLCASSTRTSGGTDTQYFGPGTRLTVL.

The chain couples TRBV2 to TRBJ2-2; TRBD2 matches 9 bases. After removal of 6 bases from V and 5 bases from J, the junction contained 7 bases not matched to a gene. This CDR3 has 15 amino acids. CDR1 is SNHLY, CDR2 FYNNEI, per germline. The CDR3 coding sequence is TGTGCCAGCAGGGCGGGGACTAGCCAAACCGGGGAGCTGTTTTTT. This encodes CASRAGTSQTGELFF.

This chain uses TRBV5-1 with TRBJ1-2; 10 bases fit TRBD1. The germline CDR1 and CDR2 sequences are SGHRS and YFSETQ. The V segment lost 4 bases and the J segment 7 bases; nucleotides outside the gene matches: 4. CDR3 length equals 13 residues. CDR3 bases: TGCGCCAGCAGCCATGACAGGGGGCTTGGCTACACCTTC. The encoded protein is CASSHDRGLGYTF.

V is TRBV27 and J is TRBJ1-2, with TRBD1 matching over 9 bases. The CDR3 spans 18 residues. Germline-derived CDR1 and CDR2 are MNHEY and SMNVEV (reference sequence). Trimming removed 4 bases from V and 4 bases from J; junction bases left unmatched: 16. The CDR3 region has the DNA TGTGCCAGCAGTTATTCACCACAGGGGGCAAGTAATTTCTATGGCTACACCTTC. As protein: CASSYSPQGASNFYGYTF.

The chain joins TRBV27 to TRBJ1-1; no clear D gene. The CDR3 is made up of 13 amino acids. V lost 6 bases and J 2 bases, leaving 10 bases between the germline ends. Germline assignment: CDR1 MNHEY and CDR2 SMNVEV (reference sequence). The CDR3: CASRGAANTEAFF. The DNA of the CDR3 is TGTGCCAGCAGGGGAGCAGCCAACACTGAAGCTTTCTTT.

The CDR3 DNA is TGTGCCAGCAGCTTGCAATTGGGACAGGTATCTGGGGCCAACGTCCTGACTTTC. Encoded protein: CASSLQLGQVSGANVLTF. The chain uses TRBV5-6 and TRBJ2-6, with 8 nucleotides matching TRBD1. The CDR3 has 18 amino acids. Trimming took 1 base from V and 1 from J; bases not matched to a gene: 7. The V gene's germline CDR1 is SGHDT and CDR2 YYEEEE.

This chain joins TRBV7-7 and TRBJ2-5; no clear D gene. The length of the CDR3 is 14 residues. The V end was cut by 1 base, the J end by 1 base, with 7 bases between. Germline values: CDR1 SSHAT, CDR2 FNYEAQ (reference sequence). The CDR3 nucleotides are TGTGCCAGCAGCTTAGTGGCCAGCCAAGAGACCCAGTACTTC. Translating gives CASSLVASQETQYF.

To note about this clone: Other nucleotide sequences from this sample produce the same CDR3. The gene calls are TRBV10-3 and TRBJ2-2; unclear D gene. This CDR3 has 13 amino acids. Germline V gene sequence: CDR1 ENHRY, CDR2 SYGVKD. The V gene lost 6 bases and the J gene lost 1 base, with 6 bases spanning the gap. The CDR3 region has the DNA TGTGCCATCAGAGCTTTGAACACCGGGGAGCTGTTTTTT. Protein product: CAIRALNTGELFF.

CDR3 DNA: TGTGCCAGCAGGCAACCGGGACAGGGGACTGAAGCTTTCTTT. Encoded protein: CASRQPGQGTEAFF. The gene calls are TRBV6-6 and TRBJ1-1, with TRBD1 identical over 10 bases. This CDR3 region has 14 residues. CDR1 is MNHNY, CDR2 SVGAGI, per germline (reference sequence). The trim removed 6 bases at V and 5 bases at J, leaving 6 bases unmatched.

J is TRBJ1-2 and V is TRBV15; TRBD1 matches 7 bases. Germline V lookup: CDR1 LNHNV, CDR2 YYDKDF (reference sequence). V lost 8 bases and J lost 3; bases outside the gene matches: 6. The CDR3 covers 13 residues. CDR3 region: CATRQGIDYGYTF. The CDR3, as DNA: TGTGCCACCCGACAGGGTATAGACTATGGCTACACCTTC.

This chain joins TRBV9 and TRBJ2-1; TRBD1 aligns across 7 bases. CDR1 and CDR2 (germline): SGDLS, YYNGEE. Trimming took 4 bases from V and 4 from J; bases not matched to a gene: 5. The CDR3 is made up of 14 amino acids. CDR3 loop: CASSPRQGYNEQFF. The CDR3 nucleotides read TGTGCCAGCAGCCCTAGACAGGGTTACAATGAGCAGTTCTTC. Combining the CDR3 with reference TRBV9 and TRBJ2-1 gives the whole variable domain DSGVTQTPKHLITATGQRVTLRCSPRSGDLSVYWYQQSLDQGLQFLIQYYNGEERAKGNILERFSAQQFPDLHSELNLSSLELGDSALYFCASSPRQGYNEQFFGPGTRLTVL.

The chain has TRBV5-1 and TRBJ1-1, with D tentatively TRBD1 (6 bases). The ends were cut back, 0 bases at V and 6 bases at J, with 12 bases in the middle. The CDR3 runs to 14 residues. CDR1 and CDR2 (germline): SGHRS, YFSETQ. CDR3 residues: CASSLEQGYAEAFF. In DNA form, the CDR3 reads TGCGCCAGCAGCTTGGAGCAGGGGTATGCTGAAGCTTTCTTT.

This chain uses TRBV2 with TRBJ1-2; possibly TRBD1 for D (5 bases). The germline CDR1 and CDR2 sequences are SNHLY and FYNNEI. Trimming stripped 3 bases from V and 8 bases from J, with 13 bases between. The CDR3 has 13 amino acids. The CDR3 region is CASSEGQGRGYTF. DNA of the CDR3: TGTGCCAGCAGTGAGGGGCAGGGTCGGGGCTACACCTTC.